A selection of T cell receptor beta chains follows, all from one sample in a study of T-cell memory formation after mild COVID-19. TCRdb re-called the 5' RACE reads through MiXCR, storing one row per CDR3 protein. The sample shows 470,000 or so distinct CDR3 sequences, around a sixth of them seen only once. The specimen sequenced was PBMCs or a T cell subset sorted from them (not recorded which). These receptors originate from an adult woman who had mild COVID-19 (a few samples of this study predate the infection). Cell type and time point are not known. Each CDR3 is given with its conserved first and last residue. A D gene is named only where the DNA matches it firmly. Clone size appears in some rows only: once, few, many, or a class for an expanded clone.

j_call,clone_size,v_call,d_call,cdr3_aa,cdr3_nt
TRBJ2-3,few,TRBV21-1,.,CASSKVCSGEQPLHTQYF,TGTGCCAGCAGCAAAGTATGCTCGGGGGAACAGCCGTTGCATACGCAGTATTTT
TRBJ1-1,.,TRBV6-5,.,CASSFLTRMNTEAFF,TGTGCCAGCAGTTTCTTAACCCGGATGAACACTGAAGCTTTCTTT
TRBJ2-2,few,TRBV3-1,TRBD2,CASSRTGTSVNTGELFF,TGTGCCAGCAGCCGGACTGGGACTAGCGTGAACACCGGGGAGCTGTTTTTT
TRBJ2-2,.,TRBV7-7,.,CASSPRSPTGELFF,TGTGCCAGCAGTCCCCGGAGTCCCACCGGGGAGCTGTTTTTT
TRBJ2-7,many,TRBV7-2,.,CASSLFLSLEQYF,TGTGCCAGCAGCTTATTTCTCTCTCTCGAGCAGTACTTC
TRBJ1-3,.,TRBV6-5,TRBD1,CASSLLEGAPGNTIYF,TGTGCCAGCAGTTTATTGGAGGGGGCGCCTGGAAACACCATATATTTT
TRBJ2-3,.,TRBV7-2,.,CASSLSGQGSDTQYF,TGTGCCAGCAGCTTATCAGGCCAGGGATCAGATACGCAGTATTTT
TRBJ2-7,.,TRBV2,.,CASRDPRVSYEQYF,TGTGCCAGCAGGGACCCCAGGGTCTCCTACGAGCAGTACTTC
TRBJ2-3,.,TRBV7-9,TRBD1,CASSFTGTVSTDTQYF,TGTGCCAGCAGCTTCACCGGGACAGTAAGCACAGATACGCAGTATTTT
TRBJ2-1,few,TRBV14,.,CASSQASNSNEQFF,TGTGCCAGCAGCCAAGCTTCGAACAGCAATGAGCAGTTCTTC
TRBJ1-1,few,TRBV7-9,.,CASSFSGVANTEAFF,TGTGCCAGCAGCTTTTCCGGGGTGGCGAACACTGAAGCTTTCTTT
TRBJ1-2,.,TRBV15,.,CATSRGGFGYTF,TGTGCCACCAGCAGGGGAGGGTTTGGCTACACCTTC
TRBJ2-7,.,TRBV5-6,.,CASSYKVITNSYEQYF,TGTGCCAGCAGCTACAAGGTGATAACTAACTCCTACGAGCAGTACTTC
TRBJ2-7,few,TRBV5-1,.,CASSLQQDISYEQYF,TGCGCCAGCAGCTTGCAACAGGACATTTCCTACGAGCAGTACTTC
TRBJ2-5,few,TRBV28,.,CASRSEGSSEETQYF,TGTGCCAGCCGTTCCGAGGGAAGTTCGGAAGAGACCCAGTACTTC
TRBJ2-6,.,TRBV19,.,CASSLQLTFSGANVLTF,TGTGCCAGTAGTCTTCAGCTTACCTTCTCTGGGGCCAACGTCCTGACTTTC
TRBJ1-6,.,TRBV7-2,.,CASSLEAGRSPLHF,TGTGCCAGCAGCTTAGAGGCAGGGCGGTCACCCCTCCACTTT
TRBJ2-3,.,TRBV4-3,.,CASSQAAVVVDTQYF,TGCGCCAGCAGCCAAGCAGCAGTGGTAGTGGATACGCAGTATTTT
TRBJ1-1,few,TRBV18,.,CASSPNSRLNTEAFF,TGTGCCAGCTCACCAAATTCGAGGCTAAACACTGAAGCTTTCTTT
TRBJ2-3,few,TRBV4-2,.,CASSQGSGGADTQYF,TGTGCCAGCAGCCAAGGCTCAGGGGGGGCAGATACGCAGTATTTT
TRBJ1-1,.,TRBV7-9,.,CASSPSMQGNTEAFF,TGTGCCAGCAGCCCGTCTATGCAAGGGAACACTGAAGCTTTCTTT
TRBJ2-7,few,TRBV7-2,.,CASSSSFRYEQYF,TGTGCCAGCAGCTCCTCCTTTAGGTACGAGCAGTACTTC
TRBJ2-4,few,TRBV12-3/TRBV12-4,.,CASRNGTKVNIQYF,TGTGCCAGTCGAAACGGGACAAAAGTAAACATTCAGTACTTC
TRBJ1-1,few,TRBV2,.,CASRGTEDTEAFF,TGTGCCAGCAGAGGGACGGAGGACACTGAAGCTTTCTTT
TRBJ2-2,.,TRBV5-1,.,CASSSLVRGAGELFF,TGCGCCAGCAGTTCCCTCGTGCGGGGCGCCGGGGAGCTGTTTTTT
TRBJ1-5,few,TRBV6-1,.,CAIREGNQPQHF,TGTGCCATCCGGGAGGGCAATCAGCCCCAGCATTTT
TRBJ2-7,few,TRBV2,.,CASSIGSYEQYF,TGTGCCAGCAGTATAGGTTCCTACGAGCAGTACTTC
TRBJ2-1,few,TRBV12-3/TRBV12-4,TRBD2,CASSQGLAGSEQFF,TGTGCCAGCAGCCAAGGACTAGCGGGAAGTGAGCAGTTCTTC
TRBJ2-7,.,TRBV6-6,TRBD2,CASRHRLGGRAYEQYF,TGTGCCAGCAGACATAGGTTGGGGGGGAGGGCCTACGAGCAGTACTTC
TRBJ2-6,many,TRBV5-6,.,CASSFSPLRTGANVLTF,TGTGCCAGCAGCTTTTCACCCCTCAGGACTGGGGCCAACGTCCTGACTTTC
TRBJ1-6,few,TRBV20-1,.,CSARRSVMGNSPLHF,TGCAGTGCTAGGAGGAGTGTTATGGGAAATTCACCCCTCCACTTT
TRBJ2-1,.,TRBV19,TRBD2,CASSIDSGSSYNEQFF,TGTGCCAGTAGTATAGATAGCGGGAGCTCCTACAATGAGCAGTTCTTC
TRBJ2-4,.,TRBV11-3,.,CASSLLRESPNIQYF,TGTGCCAGCAGCTTATTGCGGGAATCCCCAAACATTCAGTACTTC
TRBJ2-1,.,TRBV5-1,TRBD2,CASSPSGPEAWDEQFF,TGCGCCAGCAGCCCTAGCGGGCCTGAGGCGTGGGATGAGCAGTTCTTC
TRBJ1-1,.,TRBV7-8,.,CASSLTPGESEAFF,TGTGCCAGCAGCTTGACACCGGGGGAATCTGAAGCTTTCTTT
TRBJ1-6,.,TRBV6-1,.,CASSEVSFYNSPLHF,TGTGCCAGCAGTGAAGTTTCGTTCTATAATTCACCCCTCCACTTT
TRBJ2-7,few,TRBV29-1,TRBD2,CSVGAGVGGEQYF,TGCAGCGTTGGTGCGGGAGTCGGTGGCGAGCAGTACTTC
TRBJ2-3,many,TRBV27,TRBD1,CASSSTWTGGSDTQYF,TGTGCCAGCAGTTCCACTTGGACAGGGGGGTCAGATACGCAGTATTTT
TRBJ2-2,.,TRBV29-1,.,CSVELATSNTGELFF,TGCAGCGTTGAATTGGCTACATCGAACACCGGGGAGCTGTTTTTT
TRBJ1-4,few,TRBV7-8,.,CASSLHIRDDKLFF,TGTGCCAGCAGCTTACACATCCGGGACGACAAACTGTTTTTT
TRBJ2-5,few,TRBV3-1,.,CASTDGDFQETQYF,TGTGCCAGCACCGACGGGGACTTCCAAGAGACCCAGTACTTC
TRBJ2-7,few,TRBV4-1,.,CASSQERGRGRSSYEQYF,TGCGCCAGCAGCCAAGAACGAGGCAGGGGAAGGAGCTCCTACGAGCAGTACTTC
TRBJ2-3,.,TRBV2,.,CASSERTQGMDTQYF,TGTGCCAGCAGTGAAAGGACACAGGGCATGGATACGCAGTATTTT
TRBJ1-1,few,TRBV15,.,CATSRDGTPAENTEAFF,TGTGCCACCAGCAGAGACGGGACGCCAGCGGAGAACACTGAAGCTTTCTTT
TRBJ1-6,few,TRBV4-3,.,CASSQGGQPNSPLHF,TGCGCCAGCAGCCAAGGCGGACAGCCAAATTCACCCCTCCACTTT
TRBJ2-1,.,TRBV9,.,CASSVGGTGNEQFF,TGTGCCAGCAGCGTAGGGGGCACTGGGAATGAGCAGTTCTTC
TRBJ2-1,few,TRBV5-1,TRBD1,CASRGQGFSEQFF,TGCGCCAGCCGGGGACAGGGGTTCAGTGAGCAGTTCTTC
TRBJ1-2,.,TRBV4-1,TRBD1,CASSQDSSGQGVNGYTF,TGCGCCAGCAGCCAAGACTCCTCGGGACAGGGGGTTAATGGCTACACCTTC
TRBJ1-1,.,TRBV27,.,CASSLYGGGAAEAFF,TGTGCCAGCAGTTTATACGGGGGGGGCGCCGCTGAAGCTTTCTTT
TRBJ2-1,few,TRBV11-2,.,CASSRRTSSYNEQFF,TGTGCCAGCAGCCGACGGACGAGCTCCTACAATGAGCAGTTCTTC
TRBJ2-7,few,TRBV29-1,.,CSVVAYEQYF,TGCAGCGTTGTGGCCTACGAGCAGTACTTC